This T cell receptor (beta chain) came from a study of regulatory T cells in long-lasting Graves disease. The CDR3 length is 15 residues. Trimming stripped 1 base from V and 0 bases from J, with 10 bases between. Germline loops: CDR1 MGHRA, CDR2 YSYEKL. Arm-PCR of CDR3 regions and iRepertoire HTBI primers were used to build TCR beta libraries. TCRdb re-derived calls from the multiplex PCR reads in MiXCR, one entry per CDR3 protein. This sample yields some 370,000 distinct CDR3 sequences, of which roughly 24% are seen a single time; 25% to 30% belongs to the top ten. Time point indicated: persistent/refractory GD, antithyroid drugs over 5 years with positive TRAb. Researchers made the TCR library from RNA that was extracted from PBMCs.

The chain has TRBV4-1 and TRBJ2-7; D uncertain. Sequencing was performed on peripheral blood mononuclear cells (PBMCs), taken when the disease was refractory, from a patient treated with antithyroid drugs. This clonotype was obtained from a middle-aged woman with Graves disease. CDR3: CASSQVGGSSYEQYF. The CDR3 bases are TGCGCCAGCAGCCAAGTAGGCGGTAGCTCCTACGAGCAGTACTTC.